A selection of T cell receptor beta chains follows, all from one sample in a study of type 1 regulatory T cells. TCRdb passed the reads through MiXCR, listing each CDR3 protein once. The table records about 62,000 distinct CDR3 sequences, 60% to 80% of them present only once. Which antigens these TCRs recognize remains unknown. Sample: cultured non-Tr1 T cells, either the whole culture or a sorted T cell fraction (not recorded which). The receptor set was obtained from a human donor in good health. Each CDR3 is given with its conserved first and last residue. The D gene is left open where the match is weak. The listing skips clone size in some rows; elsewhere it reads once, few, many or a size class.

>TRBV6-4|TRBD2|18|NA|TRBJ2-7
TGTGCCAGCAGTGACCCGAGAAATAGCGGGCAATCCTCCTACGAGCAGTACTTC
CASSDPRNSGQSSYEQYF
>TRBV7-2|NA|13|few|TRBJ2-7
TGTGCCAGCAGCTCCCGGTTCTCCTACGAGCAGTACTTC
CASSSRFSYEQYF
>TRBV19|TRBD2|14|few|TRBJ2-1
TGTGCCAGTAGAGTGGGAGCGGGAGTCGGCGAGCAGTTCTTC
CASRVGAGVGEQFF
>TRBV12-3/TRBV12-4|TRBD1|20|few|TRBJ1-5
TGTGCCAGCAGTTTCTCTCCCTTTTTTGGGGACAGCCTTCTTAATCAGCCCCAGCATTTT
CASSFSPFFGDSLLNQPQHF
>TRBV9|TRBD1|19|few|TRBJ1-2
TGTGCCAGCAGCGCGGAAACAAGGCGAACCGGGACAGGGAACTATGGCTACACCTTC
CASSAETRRTGTGNYGYTF
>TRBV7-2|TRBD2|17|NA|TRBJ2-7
TGTGCCAGCAGCACCCGTCCTAGCGGTCGCCCCCTCTACGAGCAGTACTTC
CASSTRPSGRPLYEQYF
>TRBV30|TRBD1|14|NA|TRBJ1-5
TGTGCCTGGAGGGTGGGACAGCCGAATCAGCCCCAGCATTTT
CAWRVGQPNQPQHF
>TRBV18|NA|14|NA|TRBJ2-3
TGTGCCAGCTCCCCCCCCATATCCACAGATACGCAGTATTTT
CASSPPISTDTQYF
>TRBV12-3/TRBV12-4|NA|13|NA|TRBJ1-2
TGTGCCAGCAGTTTAGGGTCAGAATATGGCTACACCTTC
CASSLGSEYGYTF
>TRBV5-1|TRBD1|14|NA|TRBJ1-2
TGCGCCAGCAGCGCGGGACAGACGATCTATGGCTACACCTTC
CASSAGQTIYGYTF
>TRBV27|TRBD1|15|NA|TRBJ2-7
TGTGCCAGCGGCGAGGGGACAGGGAAAACCTACGAGCAGTACTTC
CASGEGTGKTYEQYF
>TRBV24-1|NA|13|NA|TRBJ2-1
TGTGCCACCAGTGATTCGAGGTTCCATGAGCAGTTCTTC
CATSDSRFHEQFF
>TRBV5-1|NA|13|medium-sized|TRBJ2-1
TGCGCCAGCAGCCCGTCTGGGGCAGCTGAGCAGTTCTTC
CASSPSGAAEQFF
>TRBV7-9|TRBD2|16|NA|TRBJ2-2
TGTGCCAGCAGCCCCGCTAGCGGGAGGGCCCTCGGGGAGCTGTTTTTT
CASSPASGRALGELFF
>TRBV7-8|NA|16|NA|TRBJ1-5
TGTGCCAGCAGCCCCGGAAGGACCTTAAGGAATCAGCCCCAGCATTTT
CASSPGRTLRNQPQHF
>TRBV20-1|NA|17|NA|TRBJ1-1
TGCAGTGCGAGGGGGAATGGAGGCAGGCCGGGAGACACTGAAGCTTTCTTT
CSARGNGGRPGDTEAFF
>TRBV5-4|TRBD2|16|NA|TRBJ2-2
TGTGCCAGCAGCTCCGGACTAGCGGGAGCCACCGGGGAGCTGTTTTTT
CASSSGLAGATGELFF
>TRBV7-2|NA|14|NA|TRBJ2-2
TGTGCCAGCAGGAGGGAGTTTAACACCGGGGAGCTGTTTTTT
CASRREFNTGELFF
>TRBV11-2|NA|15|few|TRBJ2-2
TGTGCCAGCAGCAGGATTAGAGGACCCACCGGGGAGCTGTTTTTT
CASSRIRGPTGELFF
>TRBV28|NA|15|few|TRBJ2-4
TGTGCCAGCAGTTTAGGTAGGCGGACTTCACACATTCAGTACTTC
CASSLGRRTSHIQYF
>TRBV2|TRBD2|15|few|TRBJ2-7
TGTGCCAGCAAGGAGTCTAGCGGGGGGCTCGGCGAGCAGTACTTC
CASKESSGGLGEQYF
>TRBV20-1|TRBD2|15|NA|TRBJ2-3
TGCAGTGCTTACCTAGCGGGAGGGTCCACAGATACGCAGTATTTT
CSAYLAGGSTDTQYF
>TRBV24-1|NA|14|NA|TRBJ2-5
TGTGCCACCAGTGATTTATTCGAGTGGGAGACCCAGTACTTC
CATSDLFEWETQYF
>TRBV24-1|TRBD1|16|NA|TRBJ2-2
TGTGCCACCCCTCACAGGAGGGACAGGGGGCCTGGGGAGCTGTTTTTT
CATPHRRDRGPGELFF
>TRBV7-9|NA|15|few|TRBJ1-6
TGTGCCAGCAGCCCTCGGGACTGGGGGAATTCACCCCTCCACTTT
CASSPRDWGNSPLHF
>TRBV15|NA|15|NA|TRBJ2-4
TGTGCCACCAGCAGGGAAGGGGGAGGGAGAAACATTCAGTACTTC
CATSREGGGRNIQYF
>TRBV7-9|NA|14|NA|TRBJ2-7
TGTGCCACCAGCTTGAGTAGCGGTAGCTACGAGCAGTACTTC
CATSLSSGSYEQYF
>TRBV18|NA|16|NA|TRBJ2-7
TGTGCCAGCTCACCACAAGCCGGGACTTCTACCTACGAGCAGTACTTC
CASSPQAGTSTYEQYF
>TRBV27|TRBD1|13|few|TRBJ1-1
TGTGCCAGCAGGACAGGGGGCAGGGCTGAAGCTTTCTTT
CASRTGGRAEAFF
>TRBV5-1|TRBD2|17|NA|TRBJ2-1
TGCGCCAGCAGCTTGGGGTTTTCCCTAGCGGGAGGTAATGAGCAGTTCTTC
CASSLGFSLAGGNEQFF
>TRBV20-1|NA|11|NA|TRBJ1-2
TGCAGTGCTAGCCCTAACTATGGCTACACCTTC
CSASPNYGYTF
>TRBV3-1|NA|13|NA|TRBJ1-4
TGTGCCAGCAGCCTCGTGCGGGGGATGGAACTGTTTTTT
CASSLVRGMELFF
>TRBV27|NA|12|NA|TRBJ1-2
TGTGCCAGCGGGGGCAGGGCCCCTGGCTACACCTTC
CASGGRAPGYTF
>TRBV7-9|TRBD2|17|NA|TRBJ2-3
TGTGCCAGCAGCTGGGGGGCTAGCGGGAGGAAAACAGATACGCAGTATTTT
CASSWGASGRKTDTQYF
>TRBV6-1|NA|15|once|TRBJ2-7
TGTGCCAGCAGTGAAGGTAGCCAGAGGTTCTACGAGCAGTACTTC
CASSEGSQRFYEQYF
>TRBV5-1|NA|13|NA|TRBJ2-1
TGCGCCAGCAGCTTACTGGACTACAATGAGCAGTTCTTC
CASSLLDYNEQFF
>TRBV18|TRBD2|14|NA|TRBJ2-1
TGTGCCAGCTTTCCTAGCGGAGGTCGGAATGAGCAGTTCTTC
CASFPSGGRNEQFF
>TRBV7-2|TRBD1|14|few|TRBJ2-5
TGTGCCAGCAGTAAACAGGGGGCCGGGGAGACCCAGTACTTC
CASSKQGAGETQYF
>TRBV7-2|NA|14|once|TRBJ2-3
TGTGCCAGCAGCTCCGGACTTACCACAGATACGCAGTATTTT
CASSSGLTTDTQYF
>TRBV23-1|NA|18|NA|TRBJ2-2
TGCGCCAACAGTCGGTTCCGGGATCCCTCAGGATGTACCGGGGAGCTGTTTTTT
CANSRFRDPSGCTGELFF
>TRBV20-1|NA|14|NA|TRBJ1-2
TGCAGTGCTCCCCCCCCTCAGGCTAACTATGGCTACACCTTC
CSAPPPQANYGYTF
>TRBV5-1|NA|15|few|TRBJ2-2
TGCGCCAGCAGCTTGGAGGGGTTGTCGACCGGGGAGCTGTTTTTT
CASSLEGLSTGELFF
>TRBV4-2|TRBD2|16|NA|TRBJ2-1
TGTGCCAGCAGCCGCCTCGCTAGCGGGAGGCCAATCGGGCAGTTCTTC
CASSRLASGRPIGQFF
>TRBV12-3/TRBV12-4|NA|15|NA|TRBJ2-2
TGTGCCAGCAGTTTGGCGGGGCGCGACACCGGGGAGCTGTTTTTT
CASSLAGRDTGELFF
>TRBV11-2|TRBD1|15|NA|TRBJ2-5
TGTGCCAGCAGCTTAGGTAGACAGGGGGAAGAGACCCAGTACTTC
CASSLGRQGEETQYF